Here is one T cell receptor beta chain with its context. This sample is part of a study of T-cell memory formation after mild COVID-19. Study-wide background: Each donor largely had its own TCR clusters.

Trimming left V 3 bases short and J 2 bases short, with 7 bases between. This CDR3 is built from 13 residues. 5'RACE primed at constant segments yielded TCR alpha and TCR beta cDNA libraries bearing sample barcodes and UMIs. TCRdb called the 5' RACE reads again in MiXCR, with one record for every CDR3 protein. The sample includes 58,000 or so distinct CDR3 sequences, around 30% of them seen just once. This clonotype was obtained from a man aged 18 to 29 who had mild COVID-19 (a few samples of this study predate the infection). Cell type and time point are not known. The chain employs TRBV12-3 or TRBV12-4 and TRBJ2-5; D unclear. The sequencing input was PBMCs or a T cell subset sorted from them (not recorded which). CDR3 DNA: TGTGCCAGCAGTTTGGTACAGCAAGAGACCCAGTACTTC. This translates into CASSLVQQETQYF.